This TCR beta chain was identified during a study of T cell changes during pregnancy in multiple sclerosis. The CDR3 is made up of 16 amino acids. V lost 2 bases, J lost 4 bases, and 4 bases stayed unmatched. Germline V CDR1 and CDR2: MNHNS, SASEGT. Data came from immunoSEQ multiplex PCR; TCRdb stores just in-frame clones and leaves some out. Among about 61,000 clones, 80% to 90% were seen once, and the ten largest hold 0.8% to 0.9%. This receptor was taken from a female donor in good health, enrolled as a control in a pregnancy study. The specimen was peripheral blood, collected in the first trimester of pregnancy. The chain has TRBV6-1 and TRBJ2-7; TRBD2 agrees at 14 bases. The CDR3, as DNA: TGTGCCAGCAGTGAACGGACTAGCGGGGGGTTATACGAGCAGTACTTC. Translation: CASSERTSGGLYEQYF.